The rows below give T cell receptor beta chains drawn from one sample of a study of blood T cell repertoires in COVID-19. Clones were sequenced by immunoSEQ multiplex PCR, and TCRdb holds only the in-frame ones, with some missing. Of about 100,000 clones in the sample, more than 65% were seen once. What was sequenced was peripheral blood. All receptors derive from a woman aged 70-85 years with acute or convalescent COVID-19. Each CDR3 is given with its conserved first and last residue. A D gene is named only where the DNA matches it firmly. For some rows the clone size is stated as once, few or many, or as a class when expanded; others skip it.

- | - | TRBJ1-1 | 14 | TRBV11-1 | TGTGCCAGCAGCTTTACCAGTTCGAACACTGAAGCTTTCTTT | CASSFTSSNTEAFF
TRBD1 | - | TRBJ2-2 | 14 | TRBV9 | TGTGCCAGCAACGACAGGGGGCTCACCGGGGAGCTGTTTTTT | CASNDRGLTGELFF
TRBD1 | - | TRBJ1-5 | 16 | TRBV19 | TGTGCCAGTAGTACCCACGGGACAGATAGCAATCAGCCCCAGCATTTT | CASSTHGTDSNQPQHF
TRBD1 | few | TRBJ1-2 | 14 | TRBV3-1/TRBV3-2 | TGTGCCAGCAGCCAAGGCCAGGGGGCGCGCGGCTACACCTTC | CASSQGQGARGYTF
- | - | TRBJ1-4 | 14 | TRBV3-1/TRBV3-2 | TGTGCCAGCAGCCAGCGGCAGATGAATGAAAAACTGTTTTTT | CASSQRQMNEKLFF
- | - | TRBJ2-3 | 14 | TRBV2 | TGTGCCAGCAGCCGAGCGGACGGGCCAGATACGCAGTATTTT | CASSRADGPDTQYF
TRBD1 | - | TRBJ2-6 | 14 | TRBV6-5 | TGTGCCAGCCTTACAGGGGCTGGGGCCAACGTCCTGACTTTC | CASLTGAGANVLTF
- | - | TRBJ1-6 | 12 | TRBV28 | TGTGCCAGCAGTTTCAGGGGTTCACCCCTCCACTTT | CASSFRGSPLHF
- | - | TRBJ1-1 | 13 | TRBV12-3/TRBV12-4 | TGTGCCAGCAGGGGACTGCGGAACACTGAAGCTTTCTTT | CASRGLRNTEAFF
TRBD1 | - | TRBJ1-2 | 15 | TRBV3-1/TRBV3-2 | TGTGCCAGCAGCCAGGGGCTGGGGACAGGGTTTGGCTACACCTTC | CASSQGLGTGFGYTF
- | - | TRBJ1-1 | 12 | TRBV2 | TGTGCCAGCAGTTTCCTTGGGCAAGAAGCTTTCTTT | CASSFLGQEAFF
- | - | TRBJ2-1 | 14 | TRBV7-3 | TGTGCCAGCAGCTTAGGGCCTACCTCGTATGAGCAGTTCTTC | CASSLGPTSYEQFF
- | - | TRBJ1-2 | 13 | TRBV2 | TGTGCCAGCAGTGATGCGGTCGACTATGGCTACACCTTC | CASSDAVDYGYTF
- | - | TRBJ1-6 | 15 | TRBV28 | TGTGCCAGCAGTTTACCTCCAGGGGTCAATTCACCCCTCCACTTT | CASSLPPGVNSPLHF
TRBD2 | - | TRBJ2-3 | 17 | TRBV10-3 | TGTGCCATCAGTAGGCAACGGCTAGCGGGGAGCACAGATACGCAGTATTTT | CAISRQRLAGSTDTQYF
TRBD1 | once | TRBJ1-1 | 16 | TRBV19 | TGTGCCAGTAGTATCAAGGGGGCTACTTTAGGTACTGAAGCTTTCTTT | CASSIKGATLGTEAFF
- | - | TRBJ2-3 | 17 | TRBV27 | TGTGCCAGCAGTATAGGCCCCAAGCCCGGAGGTCGAGATACGCAGTATTTT | CASSIGPKPGGRDTQYF
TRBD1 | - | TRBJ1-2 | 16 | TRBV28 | TGTGCCAGCAGCTATACACACAGGGGGACCCTCTATGGCTACACCTTC | CASSYTHRGTLYGYTF
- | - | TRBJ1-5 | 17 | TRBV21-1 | TGTGCCAGCCTAAGGGTCGCACTGGACGGGGATTTGCAGCCCCAGCATTTT | CASLRVALDGDLQPQHF
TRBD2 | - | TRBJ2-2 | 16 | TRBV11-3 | TGTGCCAGCAGCCCCCGGACTAGCGGGGGGGCCGGGGAGCTGTTTTTT | CASSPRTSGGAGELFF
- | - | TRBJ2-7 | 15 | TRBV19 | TGTGCCAGTACCATCGGAGGGCTGGGGCCCTACGAGCAGTACTTC | CASTIGGLGPYEQYF